The 14 T cell receptor beta chains below come from one sample, sequenced in a study of CD8 T cells in Susac syndrome (dated by TCRdb to about 2019). Preparation of the library involved the immunoSEQ multiplex PCR assay. RNA was extracted using the RNeasy kit, and 0.5 to 1 microgram was reverse transcribed with random hexamers. Using fastp at Q25 and MiXCR, TCRdb reprocessed the public reads and kept productive beta chains. When rows share a CDR3 protein, they turn into one entry using the most common DNA and genes. Recorded for this sample are approximately 210,000 distinct CDR3 sequences; approximately 94% of them occurred a single time. The top ten hold over 0.15% of the sample. Sequences were obtained from CD4+ T cells from PBMCs. These receptors all come from a human donor with Susac syndrome.

The genes are TRBV30 and TRBJ1-1; D not certain. CDR1 is GTSNPN and CDR2 is SVGIG in the germline V gene (reference sequence). V was pared by 0 bases and J by 8 bases, with 13 bases between. The CDR3 runs 13 residues. In DNA, the CDR3 is TGTGCCTGGAGTGTAGTTCCGGGGAGAGAAGCTTTCTTT. It encodes CAWSVVPGREAFF.

This chain's CDR3 is CASSQGTDNTEAFF. The CDR3 bases are TGCGCCAGCAGCCAGGGGACGGATAACACTGAAGCTTTCTTT. This rearrangement joins TRBV5-1 to TRBJ1-1, with D possibly being TRBD1 (6 bases). V was pared by 4 bases and J by 2 bases, with 12 bases between. The CDR3 extends over 14 amino acids. Germline V CDR1 and CDR2: SGHRS, YFSETQ. Filled out from reference TRBV5-1 and TRBJ1-1, the complete variable domain reads KAGVTQTPRYLIKTRGQQVTLSCSPISGHRSVSWYQQTPGQGLQFLFEYFSETQRNKGNFPGRFSGRQFSNSRSEMNVSTLELGDSALYLCASSQGTDNTEAFFGQGTRLTVV.

The J gene is TRBJ2-2, the V gene TRBV30, with 7 bases matching TRBD1. In germline, CDR1 is GTSNPN, CDR2 SVGIG (reference sequence). Unmatched junction bases numbered 8, after V lost 5 bases and J lost 5 bases. The CDR3 contains 14 residues. The CDR3 region is CAWGRDRVTGELFF. In nucleotides, the CDR3 is TGTGCCTGGGGCAGGGACAGAGTAACCGGGGAGCTGTTTTTT.

The V call is TRBV5-8, the J call TRBJ1-5; no clear D. The germline CDR1 and CDR2 sequences are SGHTS and YDEGEE. The CDR3 runs to 11 residues. The ends were cut back, 2 bases at V and 9 bases at J, with 6 bases in the middle. CDR3 bases: TGTGCCAGCAGCTTTATGGGGCCCCAGCATTTT. Translated: CASSFMGPQHF.

The chain recombines TRBV15 with TRBJ2-1; 12 positions agree with TRBD2. The germline gives CDR1 LNHNV, CDR2 YYDKDF (reference sequence). V was pared by 1 base and J by 0 bases, with 7 bases of the junction left unmatched. This CDR3 spans 19 amino acids. The CDR3 is CATSRGVLAGGSSYNEQFF. The DNA for the CDR3 is TGTGCCACCAGCAGAGGGGTACTAGCGGGGGGTAGCTCCTACAATGAGCAGTTCTTC.

The V call is TRBV28, the J call TRBJ2-5; D tentatively fits TRBD1 or TRBD2 (5 bases each). Germline V gives CDR1 MDHEN, CDR2 SYDVKM. The CDR3 totals 15 residues. V lost 5 bases to trimming and J lost 5 bases, with 18 bases between them. In nucleotides, the CDR3 is TGTGCCAGCAGTCCTCGTCAGCAGGGACGCGAGACCCAGTACTTC. Its protein is CASSPRQQGRETQYF.

The chain couples TRBV4-3 to TRBJ2-1; 10 nucleotides agree with TRBD1. After removal of 0 bases from V and 15 bases from J, the junction contained 11 bases not matched to a gene. CDR1 and CDR2 from the germline V gene are LGHNA and YSLEER. The CDR3 is 15 residues long. The CDR3 loop reads CASSQDVVEGTGVFF. The DNA for the CDR3 is TGCGCCAGCAGCCAAGATGTAGTAGAAGGGACAGGGGTGTTCTTC.

The chain links TRBV3-1 to TRBJ1-1; 7 bases match TRBD1. The length of the CDR3 is 13 residues. The V and J ends lost 1 base and 5 bases, in that order; junction bases with no gene match: 1. The germline V gene encodes CDR1 LGHDT and CDR2 YNNKEL (reference sequence). The CDR3 protein is CASSQGRGTEAFF. The CDR3 nucleotides are TGTGCCAGCAGCCAAGGCAGGGGGACTGAAGCTTTCTTT.

The gene calls are TRBV6-2 or TRBV6-3 and TRBJ2-3; weak D call: TRBD2 (7 bases). V shed 2 bases and J shed 2 bases, with 17 bases lying between them. The V gene's germline CDR1 is MNHEY and CDR2 SVGEGT. This CDR3 has 17 amino acids. This CDR3 reads CASSYRRTAGNTDTQYF. DNA of the CDR3: TGTGCCAGCAGTTACCGAAGGACAGCGGGGAACACAGATACGCAGTATTTT.

The J gene is TRBJ2-1, the V gene TRBV24-1, with D possibly TRBD1 on 5 matching bases. This CDR3 region has 16 residues. V was pared by 5 bases and J by 4 bases, with 17 bases between. Germline V gene data show CDR1 as KGHDR and CDR2 as SFDVKD. The CDR3 loop is CATSVNTGPRYNEQFF. CDR3 in DNA: TGTGCCACCAGTGTTAATACAGGCCCCAGGTACAATGAGCAGTTCTTC.

The chain couples TRBV20-1 to TRBJ1-2, with D possibly being TRBD1 (6 bases). Germline loops: CDR1 DFQATT, CDR2 SNEGSKA (reference sequence). The CDR3 has 12 amino acids. The V end was cut by 3 bases, the J end by 4 bases, with 9 bases between. CDR3 bases: TGCAGTGCTAGTGAGGGGGGCTATGGCTACACCTTC. This sequence encodes CSASEGGYGYTF.

The rearrangement joins TRBV5-1 to TRBJ1-2; D unresolved. Per germline, CDR1 SGHRS and CDR2 YFSETQ. Trimming shortened V by 3 bases and J by 5 bases, and 11 bases separated the two germline ends. CDR3 size: 13 residues. In nucleotides, the CDR3 is TGCGCCAGCAGCTACGAGGGAAAGTATGGCTACACCTTC. Protein product: CASSYEGKYGYTF.

The chain is built from TRBV9 and TRBJ1-2; tentative D call: TRBD1 (5 bases). Trimming took off 4 bases at V and 7 bases at J, with 17 bases between the two ends. Looked up from germline, CDR1 is SGDLS and CDR2 is YYNGEE. The CDR3 is made up of 14 amino acids. The CDR3 sequence: CASSPTSGHSGYTF. The CDR3 DNA sequence: TGTGCCAGCAGCCCCACCAGTGGACACAGTGGCTACACCTTC.

This clonotype was seen only once. The chain uses TRBV15 and TRBJ2-4; 11 bases agree with TRBD2. Unmatched junction bases numbered 9, after V lost 8 bases and J lost 9 bases. The CDR3 is 14 amino acids. Germline V gene sequence: CDR1 LNHNV, CDR2 YYDKDF (reference sequence). CDR3 sequence: CATRTSGSGVIQYF. DNA for the CDR3: TGTGCCACCCGGACTAGCGGGTCGGGGGTCATTCAGTACTTC.